The T cell receptor beta chain under discussion was sequenced for a study of cytomegalovirus exposure and HLA in healthy donors. Study-level findings and limits: TCR beta sequences reportedly predicted most subjects' HLA-A and HLA-B alleles accurately. Donors belonging to an Asian-associated ancestry cluster reportedly showed fewer N-insertions in productive TCRs than the 666-donor mean, according to what a later analysis found. It was only CMV serostatus that was available as immune exposure information. As a later analysis showed, a missense DCLRE1C variant was linked to trimming of TCR beta V- and J-genes.

The PCR was carried out with 60 Vbeta primers and 13 Jbeta primers. Here immunoSEQ multiplex PCR was the method, and the copy in TCRdb shows in-frame clones only, minus some. Among some 190,000 clones listed, over 80% were seen once. The germline V gene encodes CDR1 LGHNA and CDR2 YNFKEQ. The CDR3 runs to 15 residues. Comment on this clone: Antigen unknown.

Sequencing used PBMCs. The rearrangement joins TRBV4-2 to TRBJ2-5, with 9 bases fitting TRBD2. The closer fit of TRBJ2-7 to the DNA end suggests the J call may be wrong. The clonotype originates from a girl aged 5 to 17 in good health and CMV-seropositive. For the CDR3, the DNA is TGTGCCAGCAGCTCCGAAGGTAGCGGGAGCTACGAGCAGTACTTC. Its protein is CASSSEGSGSYEQYF.